The present T cell receptor beta chain was sequenced within a study of blood T cell repertoires in COVID-19. About the research overall: Collection of acute and convalescent COVID-19 samples took place in the United States, Italy and Spain. T cells, B-cell-depleted T cells, or PBMCs provided the cDNA or gDNA that served as material.

This CDR3 is built from 15 residues. Looked up from germline, CDR1 is LNHDA and CDR2 is SQIVND (reference sequence). With 9 bases clipped from V and 2 bases from J, the junction kept 10 bases outside the gene matches. Source study methods: From reference gene primer amplification, estimates of nucleated cell counts were derived. Produced via immunoSEQ multiplex PCR; TCRdb's table is partial and in-frame only. Clonal size and the V and J genes are those of that table, whereas D and trimming came from the DNA. The table includes 300,000 to 450,000 clones, more than 65% detected once. The sequencing input was peripheral blood. The origin of this receptor is a human donor with acute or convalescent COVID-19. The donor label of this sample is uncertain. The rearrangement links TRBV19 to TRBJ2-4; 7 bases are a match to TRBD2. This CDR3 reads CASKIGGLSKNIQYF. The DNA of the CDR3 is TGTGCCAGCAAAATCGGGGGGTTGTCCAAAAACATTCAGTACTTC.